A single sample is the source of the 3 T cell receptor beta chains below, sequenced in a study of blood T cell repertoires in COVID-19 (dated by TCRdb to 2018 to 2021). Preparation of the library involved the immunoSEQ multiplex PCR assay. TCRdb re-hosts the immuneACCESS table, in-frame sequences only. Its copies lack some clones; in the studies checked, an unresolved V gene accounts for under half of them, and the cause for the rest is not known. The sample yields 200,000 to 250,000 clones; roughly 81% were counted once. 0.98% of the sample rests with the top ten. What was sequenced was peripheral blood. The source is a man aged 40-49 years with acute or convalescent COVID-19.

This chain's CDR3 is CASSQGRGRNYGYTF. CDR3 sequence (DNA): TGTGCCAGCAGCCAAGGTAGGGGGCGGAACTATGGCTACACCTTC. The V gene is TRBV3-1 (or the pseudogene TRBV3-2), the J gene TRBJ1-2, with 7 bases lining up with TRBD1. Germline V gene data show CDR1 as LGHDT and CDR2 as YNNKEL (reference sequence). The CDR3 has 15 amino acids. V was clipped by 1 base and J by 2 bases; unmatched bases: 4.

The chain recombines TRBV25-1 with TRBJ1-2; the match to TRBD1 covers 11 bases. Germline values: CDR1 MGHDK, CDR2 SYGVNS. V was pared by 2 bases and J by 6 bases, with 14 bases of the junction left unmatched. The CDR3 has 18 amino acids. In DNA form, the CDR3 reads TGTGCCAGCAGTGAAGGGGGTCTAGGACAGGGGGCGCGTCATGGCTACACCTTC. Translation gives CASSEGGLGQGARHGYTF.

Details on this clone: The same CDR3 can be traced to other DNA sequences in this sample. V gene TRBV10-3 combines with J gene TRBJ1-5; D is uncertain. The germline gives CDR1 ENHRY, CDR2 SYGVKD. The ends were cut back, 0 bases at V and 2 bases at J, with 5 bases in the middle. The CDR3 consists of 14 residues. In DNA, the CDR3 is TGTGCCATCAGTGAGTCCGGGGGCAATCAGCCCCAGCATTTT. It encodes CAISESGGNQPQHF.